This TCR beta chain was recorded in a study of T cell responses to AZD1222 COVID-19 vaccine. Study-wide results and limits: The reported proportion of spike-specific TCRs targeting unmutated variant regions was nearly half. Repertoires were obtained solely post-peak T cell response. White British donors predominated, females outnumbered males, and clonal diversity was possibly underestimated.

J gave up 0 bases and V 0 bases, and 2 bases lay outside the gene matches. CDR1 is SGHVS, CDR2 FNYEAQ, per germline. The CDR3 totals 15 residues. Some clones are missing from TCRdb's copy, which holds only in-frame ones; the method was immunoSEQ multiplex PCR. The table records 150,000 to 200,000 clones, almost 95% of them present only once. Regarding this clone: Antigen unknown.

The TCR was taken from an adult in good health. Material: peripheral blood, obtained on day 0 of AZD1222 vaccination. The gene calls are TRBV7-6 and TRBJ2-7; 7 bases are shared with TRBD2. As DNA, the CDR3 is TGTGCCAGCAGCTTAGCCGGGGACTACTCCTACGAGCAGTACTTC. This sequence encodes CASSLAGDYSYEQYF.